Sequencing of this T cell receptor (beta chain) was carried out in a study of blood T cell repertoires in COVID-19. Trimming pared 3 bases from V and 0 bases from J, leaving 12 bases between. The CDR3 sequence is 16 residues long. Germline V CDR1 and CDR2: SQVTM, ANQGSEA. Here immunoSEQ multiplex PCR was the method, and the copy in TCRdb shows in-frame clones only, minus some. The sample consists of about 170,000 clones, roughly 70% of them appearing once. The V call is TRBV29-1, the J call TRBJ2-6; D is ambiguous. Sequencing input: peripheral blood. The TCR originated in a woman older than 75 with acute or convalescent COVID-19. CDR3 coding DNA: TGCAGCGTTGAGGGCAGTCCCAGCTCTGGGGCCAACGTCCTGACTTTC. Amino acid sequence: CSVEGSPSSGANVLTF. Drawing the rest from reference TRBV29-1 and TRBJ2-6, the complete variable domain is SAVISQKPSRDICQRGTSLTIQCQVDSQVTMMFWYRQQPGQSLTLIATANQGSEATYESGFVIDKFPISRPNLTFSTLTVSNMSPEDSSIYLCSVEGSPSSGANVLTFGAGSRLTVL.